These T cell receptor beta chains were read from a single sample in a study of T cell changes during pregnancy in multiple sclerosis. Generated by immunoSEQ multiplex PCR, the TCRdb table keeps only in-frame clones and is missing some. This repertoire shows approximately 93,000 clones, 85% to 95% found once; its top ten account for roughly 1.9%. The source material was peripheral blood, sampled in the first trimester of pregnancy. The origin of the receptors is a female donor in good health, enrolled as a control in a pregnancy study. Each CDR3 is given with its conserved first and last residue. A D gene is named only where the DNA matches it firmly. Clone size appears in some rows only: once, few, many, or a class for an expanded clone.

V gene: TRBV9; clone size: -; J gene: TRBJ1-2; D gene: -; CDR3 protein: CASSVDQGLDYGYTF; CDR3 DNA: TGTGCCAGCAGCGTAGATCAGGGGTTAGACTATGGCTACACCTTC
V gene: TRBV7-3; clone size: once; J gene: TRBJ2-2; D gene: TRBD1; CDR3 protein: CASSIAGTGYTGELFF; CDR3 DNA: TGTGCCAGCAGTATCGCCGGGACAGGGTACACCGGGGAGCTGTTTTTT
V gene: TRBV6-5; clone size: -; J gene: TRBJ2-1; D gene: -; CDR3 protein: CASSYSYGANNEQFF; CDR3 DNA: TGTGCCAGCAGTTACTCGTATGGGGCGAACAATGAGCAGTTCTTC
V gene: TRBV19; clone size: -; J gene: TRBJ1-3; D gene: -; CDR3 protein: CASSIVGGSLGNTIYF; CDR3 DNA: TGTGCCAGTAGTATAGTTGGCGGATCTCTTGGAAACACCATATATTTT
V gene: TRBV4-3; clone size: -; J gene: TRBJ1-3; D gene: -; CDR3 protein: CASSQGSPTGNTIYF; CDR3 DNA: TGCGCCAGCAGCCAGGGCAGCCCCACTGGAAACACCATATATTTT
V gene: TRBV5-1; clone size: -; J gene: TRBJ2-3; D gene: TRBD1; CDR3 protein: CASSFTRTGLTDTQYF; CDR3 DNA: TGCGCCAGCAGCTTTACACGGACAGGGCTCACAGATACGCAGTATTTT
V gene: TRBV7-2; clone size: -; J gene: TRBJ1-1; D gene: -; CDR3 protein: CASSLEGFILGAEAFF; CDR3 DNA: TGTGCCAGCAGCTTAGAAGGGTTTATTCTAGGGGCTGAAGCTTTCTTT
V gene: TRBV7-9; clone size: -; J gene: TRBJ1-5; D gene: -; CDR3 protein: CASSLGQGNQPQHF; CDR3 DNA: TGTGCCAGCAGCTTAGGGCAAGGCAATCAGCCCCAGCATTTT
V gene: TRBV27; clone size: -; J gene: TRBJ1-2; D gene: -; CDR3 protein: CASSLSGQLRGYTF; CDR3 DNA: TGTGCCAGCAGTTTATCGGGCCAGCTAAGGGGCTACACCTTC
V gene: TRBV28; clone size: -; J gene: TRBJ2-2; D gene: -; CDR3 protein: CASFRPGAGELFF; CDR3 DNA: TGTGCCAGCTTCCGTCCGGGGGCCGGGGAGCTGTTTTTT
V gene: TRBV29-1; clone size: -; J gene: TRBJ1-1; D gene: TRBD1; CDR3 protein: CSWTGADTEAFF; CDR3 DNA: TGCAGCTGGACAGGGGCAGATACTGAAGCTTTCTTT
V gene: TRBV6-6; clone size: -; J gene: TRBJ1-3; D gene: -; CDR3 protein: CASSYAGDSGNTIYF; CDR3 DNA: TGTGCCAGCAGTTACGCAGGGGACTCTGGAAACACCATATATTTT
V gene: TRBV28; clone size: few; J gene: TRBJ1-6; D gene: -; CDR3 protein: CASRPQGTYNSPLHF; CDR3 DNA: TGTGCCAGCAGACCACAGGGAACCTATAATTCACCCCTCCACTTT
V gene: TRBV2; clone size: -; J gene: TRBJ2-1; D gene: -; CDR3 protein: CAMRGPNNEQFF; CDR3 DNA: TGTGCCATGCGGGGGCCGAACAATGAGCAGTTCTTC
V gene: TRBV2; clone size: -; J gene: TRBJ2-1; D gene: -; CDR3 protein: CASSEARGIPIDVNEQFF; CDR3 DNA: TGTGCCAGCAGTGAAGCGCGGGGTATCCCCATCGACGTTAATGAGCAGTTCTTC
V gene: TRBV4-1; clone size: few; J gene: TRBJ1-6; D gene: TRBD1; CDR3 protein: CASSQEGQRPNSPLHF; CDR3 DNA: TGCGCCAGCAGCCAAGAGGGACAGCGCCCCAATTCACCCCTCCACTTT
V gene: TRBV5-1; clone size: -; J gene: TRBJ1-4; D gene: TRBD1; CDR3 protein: CASKLTGASEKLFF; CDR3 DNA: TGCGCCAGCAAACTGACAGGGGCGAGTGAAAAACTGTTTTTT
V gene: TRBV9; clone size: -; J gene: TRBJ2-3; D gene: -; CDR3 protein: CASSVGVGAGTDTQYF; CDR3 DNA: TGTGCCAGCAGCGTAGGGGTGGGGGCGGGCACAGATACGCAGTATTTT
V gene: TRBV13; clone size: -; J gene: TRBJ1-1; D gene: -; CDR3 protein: CASSPRENTEAFF; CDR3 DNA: TGTGCCAGCAGCCCTCGGGAGAACACTGAAGCTTTCTTT
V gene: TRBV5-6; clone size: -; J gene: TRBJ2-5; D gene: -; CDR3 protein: CASSTGTKTQYF; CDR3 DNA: TGTGCCAGCAGCACAGGGACCAAGACCCAGTACTTC
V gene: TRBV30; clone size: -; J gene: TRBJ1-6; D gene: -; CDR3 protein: CAWSLQNNSPLHF; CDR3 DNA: TGTGCCTGGAGTCTACAGAATAATTCACCCCTCCACTTT
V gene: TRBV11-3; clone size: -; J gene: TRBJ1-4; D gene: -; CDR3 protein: CASSLDREGGPVNEKLFF; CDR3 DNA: TGTGCCAGCAGCTTAGATCGAGAAGGGGGACCGGTAAATGAAAAACTGTTTTTT
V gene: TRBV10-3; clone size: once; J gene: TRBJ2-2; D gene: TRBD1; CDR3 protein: CAISGKSEGALETGELFF; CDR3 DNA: TGTGCCATCAGTGGAAAAAGTGAGGGGGCTTTAGAAACCGGGGAGCTGTTTTTT
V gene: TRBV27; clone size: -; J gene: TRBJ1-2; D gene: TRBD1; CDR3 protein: CASSLSGQIYGYTF; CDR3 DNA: TGTGCCAGCAGTTTATCGGGACAGATCTATGGCTACACCTTC
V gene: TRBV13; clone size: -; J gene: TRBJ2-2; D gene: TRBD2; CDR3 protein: CASSLGLAGRYTGELFF; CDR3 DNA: TGTGCCAGCAGCCTGGGACTAGCGGGGCGTTACACCGGGGAGCTGTTTTTT
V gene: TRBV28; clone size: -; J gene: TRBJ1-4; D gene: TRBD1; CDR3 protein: CASKRDSYEKLFF; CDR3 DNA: TGTGCCAGCAAGAGGGACAGCTATGAAAAACTGTTTTTT
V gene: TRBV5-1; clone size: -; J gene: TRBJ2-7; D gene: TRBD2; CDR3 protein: CASSFGTATSGRAYEQYF; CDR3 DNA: TGCGCCAGCAGCTTTGGAACTGCGACTAGCGGGCGCGCCTACGAGCAGTACTTC
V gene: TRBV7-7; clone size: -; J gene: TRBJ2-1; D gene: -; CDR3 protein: CASSLAPTGNEQFF; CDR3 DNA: TGTGCTAGCAGCTTAGCGCCAACTGGCAATGAGCAGTTCTTC
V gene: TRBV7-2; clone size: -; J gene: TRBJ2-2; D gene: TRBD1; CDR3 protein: CASSSGRGRSFPVTGELFF; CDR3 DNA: TGTGCCAGCAGCTCTGGCAGGGGGCGATCATTTCCGGTCACCGGGGAGCTGTTTTTT
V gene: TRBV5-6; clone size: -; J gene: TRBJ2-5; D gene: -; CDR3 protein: CASSPLGGGQLTQYF; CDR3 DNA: TGTGCCAGCAGCCCTTTAGGGGGGGGCCAGCTGACCCAGTACTTC
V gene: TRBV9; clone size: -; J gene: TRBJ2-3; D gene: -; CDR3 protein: CASSAQVGADTQYF; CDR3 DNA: TGTGCCAGCAGCGCCCAGGTAGGGGCGGATACGCAGTATTTT
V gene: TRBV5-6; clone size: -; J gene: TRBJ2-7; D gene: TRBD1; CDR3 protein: CASSLDRGLVEQYF; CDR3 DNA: TGTGCCAGCAGCTTGGACAGGGGGCTGGTCGAGCAGTACTTC
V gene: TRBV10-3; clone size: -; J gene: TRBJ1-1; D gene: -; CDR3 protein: CAIRGRGDTEAFF; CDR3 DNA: TGTGCCATCAGGGGGAGGGGGGACACTGAAGCTTTCTTT
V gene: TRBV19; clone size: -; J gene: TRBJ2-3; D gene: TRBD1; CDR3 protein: CASTANPGQGASDTQYF; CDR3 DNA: TGTGCCAGTACTGCGAACCCGGGACAGGGGGCTTCAGATACGCAGTATTTT
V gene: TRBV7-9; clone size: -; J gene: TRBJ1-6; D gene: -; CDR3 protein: CASSATELNNSPLHF; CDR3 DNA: TGTGCCAGCAGCGCGACTGAACTCAATAATTCACCCCTCCACTTT
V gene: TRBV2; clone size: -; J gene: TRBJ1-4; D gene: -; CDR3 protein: CASSEGERPLEKLFF; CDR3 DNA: TGTGCCAGCAGTGAAGGGGAGCGCCCACTTGAAAAACTGTTTTTT
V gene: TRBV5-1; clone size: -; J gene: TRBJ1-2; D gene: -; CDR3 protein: CASSSMGAGYGYTF; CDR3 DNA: TGCGCCAGCAGCTCCATGGGGGCGGGCTATGGCTACACCTTC
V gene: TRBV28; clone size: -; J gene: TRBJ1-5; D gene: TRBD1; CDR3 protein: CASFGTGDSNQPQHF; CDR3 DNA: TGTGCCAGCTTTGGGACAGGAGATAGCAATCAGCCCCAGCATTTT
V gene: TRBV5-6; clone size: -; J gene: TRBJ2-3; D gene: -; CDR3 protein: CASSFGTGRTDTQYF; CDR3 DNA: TGTGCCAGCAGCTTTGGGACGGGGAGGACAGATACGCAGTATTTT
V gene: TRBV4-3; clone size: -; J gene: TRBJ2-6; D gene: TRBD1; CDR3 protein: CASSQDSGTGGFLDVLTF; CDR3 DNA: TGCGCCAGCAGCCAAGATTCAGGGACAGGGGGCTTCCTTGACGTCCTGACTTTC
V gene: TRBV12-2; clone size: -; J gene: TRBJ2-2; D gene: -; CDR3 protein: CASRQDRASGELFF; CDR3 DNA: TGTGCAAGTCGCCAGGACAGGGCTAGCGGGGAGCTGTTTTTT
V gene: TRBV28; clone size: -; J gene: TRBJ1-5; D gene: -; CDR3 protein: CASIWGGHSNQPQHF; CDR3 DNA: TGTGCCAGCATCTGGGGGGGCCATAGCAATCAGCCCCAGCATTTT
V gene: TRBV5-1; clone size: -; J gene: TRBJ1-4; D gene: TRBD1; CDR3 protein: CASSLIGQGGEKLFF; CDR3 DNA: TGCGCCAGCAGCTTGATCGGACAGGGAGGCGAAAAACTGTTTTTT
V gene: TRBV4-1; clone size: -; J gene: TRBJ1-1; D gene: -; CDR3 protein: CASSQGGRSAEAFF; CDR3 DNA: TGCGCCAGCAGCCAAGGAGGAAGGTCCGCTGAAGCTTTCTTT
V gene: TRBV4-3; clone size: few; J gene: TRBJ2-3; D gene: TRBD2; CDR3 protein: CASSQEWVGGGRGTQYF; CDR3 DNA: TGCGCCAGCAGCCAAGAGTGGGTCGGGGGGGGCCGGGGTACGCAGTATTTT
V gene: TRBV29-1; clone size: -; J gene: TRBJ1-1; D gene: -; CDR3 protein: CSAARDRSSEAFF; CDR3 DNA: TGCAGCGCGGCACGTGACAGGAGCTCTGAAGCTTTCTTT
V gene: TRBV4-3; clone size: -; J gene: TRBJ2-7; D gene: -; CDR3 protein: CASSQGTHSLEQYF; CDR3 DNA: TGCGCCAGCAGCCAAGGGACACACTCCCTCGAGCAGTACTTC
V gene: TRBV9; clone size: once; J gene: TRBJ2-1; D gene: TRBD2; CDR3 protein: CASSPGSGVGFEQFF; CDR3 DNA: TGTGCCAGCAGCCCCGGTAGCGGGGTAGGGTTTGAGCAGTTCTTC
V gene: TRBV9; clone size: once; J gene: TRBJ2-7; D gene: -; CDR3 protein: CASSGSGHLYEQYF; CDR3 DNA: TGTGCCAGCAGCGGATCGGGACACCTCTACGAGCAGTACTTC